This is a list of T cell receptor beta chains from one sample in a study of blood T cell repertoires in COVID-19. Using immunoSEQ multiplex PCR, the repertoire was profiled, and TCRdb retains in-frame clones only, with some absent. Of some 90,000 clones listed, 70% to 85% are singletons. Sequenced: peripheral blood. The receptors come from a woman aged 60 to 75 in a cohort sampled during active or convalescent COVID-19. Both conserved end residues are part of each CDR3. The D gene is left open where the match is weak. Clone size appears in some rows only: once, few, many, or a class for an expanded clone.

cdr3_nt: TGTGCCAGCAGTCGCCCTACTAGCGGAGCGGAGACCCAGTACTTC
cdr3_aa: CASSRPTSGAETQYF
j_call: TRBJ2-5
cdr3_length: 15
d_call: TRBD2
clone_size: NA
v_call: TRBV28

cdr3_nt: TGCGCCAGCAGCCTCGACAGGGGGTGGGGTACTGAAGCTTTCTTT
cdr3_aa: CASSLDRGWGTEAFF
j_call: TRBJ1-1
cdr3_length: 15
d_call: TRBD1
clone_size: NA
v_call: TRBV4-1

cdr3_nt: TGTGCCAGCAGTTACGGACAGGGGGGCGGCGGGGAGCTGTTTTTT
cdr3_aa: CASSYGQGGGGELFF
j_call: TRBJ2-2
cdr3_length: 15
d_call: TRBD1
clone_size: NA
v_call: TRBV6-6

cdr3_nt: TGTGCCAGCACCCACAGAAGGTCGAATGAGCAGTTCTTC
cdr3_aa: CASTHRRSNEQFF
j_call: TRBJ2-1
cdr3_length: 13
d_call: NA
clone_size: once
v_call: TRBV7-2

cdr3_nt: TGTGCCACCAGTGATGACTTGGGTGGCTACACCTTC
cdr3_aa: CATSDDLGGYTF
j_call: TRBJ1-2
cdr3_length: 12
d_call: NA
clone_size: few
v_call: TRBV24-1

cdr3_nt: TGTGCCATCAGTGGACAGGGCTCAAGTGGTCAGCCCCAGCATTTT
cdr3_aa: CAISGQGSSGQPQHF
j_call: TRBJ1-5
cdr3_length: 15
d_call: TRBD1
clone_size: NA
v_call: TRBV10-3

cdr3_nt: TGTGCCAGCACCTACGGGACAGGGGGCCTCTCTGGGGCCAACGTCCTGACTTTC
cdr3_aa: CASTYGTGGLSGANVLTF
j_call: TRBJ2-6
cdr3_length: 18
d_call: TRBD1
clone_size: NA
v_call: TRBV2

cdr3_nt: TGTGCCAGCACTAATTGGGGAGGGAGTTGGGGTTACGAGCAGTACTTC
cdr3_aa: CASTNWGGSWGYEQYF
j_call: TRBJ2-7
cdr3_length: 16
d_call: TRBD2
clone_size: few
v_call: TRBV28

cdr3_nt: TGTGCCAGCAGCCAAGACCCAGCGGGGGGGCCCGCCACAGATACGCAGTATTTT
cdr3_aa: CASSQDPAGGPATDTQYF
j_call: TRBJ2-3
cdr3_length: 18
d_call: TRBD2
clone_size: NA
v_call: TRBV3-1/TRBV3-2

cdr3_nt: TGTGCCACCCGTGATTCGCAGGGGGCGGCCGGGGAGCTGTTTTTT
cdr3_aa: CATRDSQGAAGELFF
j_call: TRBJ2-2
cdr3_length: 15
d_call: TRBD1
clone_size: NA
v_call: TRBV2

cdr3_nt: TGTGCCAGCAGTGGTTCAGGGTTCTCCTACGAGCAGTACTTC
cdr3_aa: CASSGSGFSYEQYF
j_call: TRBJ2-7
cdr3_length: 14
d_call: NA
clone_size: NA
v_call: TRBV6-2/TRBV6-3

cdr3_nt: TGTGCCAGCAGCTTGGTCAGGGGGTATGAGACCCAGTACTTC
cdr3_aa: CASSLVRGYETQYF
j_call: TRBJ2-5
cdr3_length: 14
d_call: TRBD1
clone_size: NA
v_call: TRBV5-4

cdr3_nt: TGTGCCAGCAGTTACGCCAGGGGAGTATCCTCTGGGGCCAACGTCCTGACTTTC
cdr3_aa: CASSYARGVSSGANVLTF
j_call: TRBJ2-6
cdr3_length: 18
d_call: NA
clone_size: NA
v_call: TRBV6-2/TRBV6-3

cdr3_nt: TGTGCCAGCAGTTTTTCTAGCGGGGATGAGACCCAGTACTTC
cdr3_aa: CASSFSSGDETQYF
j_call: TRBJ2-5
cdr3_length: 14
d_call: TRBD2
clone_size: few
v_call: TRBV2

cdr3_nt: TGCGCCAGCAGCTTGGACGGGGTCCGCACAGATACGCAGTATTTT
cdr3_aa: CASSLDGVRTDTQYF
j_call: TRBJ2-3
cdr3_length: 15
d_call: NA
clone_size: NA
v_call: TRBV5-1

cdr3_nt: TGCGCCAGCAGCTTGGGATATACTAGACGGGGGAATTTTGCAGATACGCAGTATTTT
cdr3_aa: CASSLGYTRRGNFADTQYF
j_call: TRBJ2-3
cdr3_length: 19
d_call: NA
clone_size: NA
v_call: TRBV5-1

cdr3_nt: TGTGCCAGCAGCCAGGGCGCGGGACTAGCGGGGCTAGGCGATACGCAGTATTTT
cdr3_aa: CASSQGAGLAGLGDTQYF
j_call: TRBJ2-3
cdr3_length: 18
d_call: TRBD2
clone_size: NA
v_call: TRBV4-2

cdr3_nt: TGTGCCAGCAGCCATCTAAATGAAAAACTGTTTTTT
cdr3_aa: CASSHLNEKLFF
j_call: TRBJ1-4
cdr3_length: 12
d_call: NA
clone_size: NA
v_call: TRBV3-1/TRBV3-2

cdr3_nt: TGTGCCAGCAGCTTTGGCGGTGGGAACACTGAAGCTTTCTTT
cdr3_aa: CASSFGGGNTEAFF
j_call: TRBJ1-1
cdr3_length: 14
d_call: NA
clone_size: NA
v_call: TRBV5-4

cdr3_nt: TGTGCCCGCACCACCAACGGGACAGGGCACGACCGGGATGAAAAACTGTTTTTT
cdr3_aa: CARTTNGTGHDRDEKLFF
j_call: TRBJ1-4
cdr3_length: 18
d_call: TRBD1
clone_size: NA
v_call: TRBV13

cdr3_nt: TGTGCCAGCAGCGTAGCGGGATCTGGAAACACCATATATTTT
cdr3_aa: CASSVAGSGNTIYF
j_call: TRBJ1-3
cdr3_length: 14
d_call: NA
clone_size: NA
v_call: TRBV9

cdr3_nt: TGTGCCAGCAGCTTGGGTTCCGGGACAGGGGGCACTGAAGCTTTCTTT
cdr3_aa: CASSLGSGTGGTEAFF
j_call: TRBJ1-1
cdr3_length: 16
d_call: TRBD1
clone_size: NA
v_call: TRBV5-6

cdr3_nt: TGTGCCAGCAGCTTAGCATTCCGGGCGGGGGGGCGCCACAATGAGCAGTTCTTC
cdr3_aa: CASSLAFRAGGRHNEQFF
j_call: TRBJ2-1
cdr3_length: 18
d_call: TRBD2
clone_size: NA
v_call: TRBV11-3

cdr3_nt: TGCGCCAGCAGCCCGCGGGGTCTAGCGGACAATGAGCAGTTCTTC
cdr3_aa: CASSPRGLADNEQFF
j_call: TRBJ2-1
cdr3_length: 15
d_call: TRBD2
clone_size: once
v_call: TRBV4-1

cdr3_nt: TGTGCCAGCAGCTTAGCGACAGGGGGTACAGGTGATACGCAGTATTTT
cdr3_aa: CASSLATGGTGDTQYF
j_call: TRBJ2-3
cdr3_length: 16
d_call: TRBD1
clone_size: NA
v_call: TRBV7-9

cdr3_nt: TGCGCCAGCAGCTTCGCGTCTAGCGGGACTTACAATGAGCAGTTCTTC
cdr3_aa: CASSFASSGTYNEQFF
j_call: TRBJ2-1
cdr3_length: 16
d_call: TRBD2
clone_size: NA
v_call: TRBV5-1

cdr3_nt: TGTGCCAGTAGTCACCAAGACAGAGTGCTTCAGCCCCAGCATTTT
cdr3_aa: CASSHQDRVLQPQHF
j_call: TRBJ1-5
cdr3_length: 15
d_call: NA
clone_size: NA
v_call: TRBV19

cdr3_nt: TGTGCCAGCAGCTGGACAGGGGGCACTGAAGCTTTCTTT
cdr3_aa: CASSWTGGTEAFF
j_call: TRBJ1-1
cdr3_length: 13
d_call: TRBD1
clone_size: NA
v_call: TRBV7-3

cdr3_nt: TGTGCCAGCAGTAGGAATCAGGGACAGGGGGGCAATCAGCCCCAGCATTTT
cdr3_aa: CASSRNQGQGGNQPQHF
j_call: TRBJ1-5
cdr3_length: 17
d_call: TRBD1
clone_size: few
v_call: TRBV6-2/TRBV6-3

cdr3_nt: TGTGCCACCGTACCGCGGGGGGTGTACGAGCAGTACTTC
cdr3_aa: CATVPRGVYEQYF
j_call: TRBJ2-7
cdr3_length: 13
d_call: TRBD2
clone_size: NA
v_call: TRBV28

cdr3_nt: TGTGCCTGGAGTGTAGTCCGCGCCGGGAACTATGGCTACACCTTC
cdr3_aa: CAWSVVRAGNYGYTF
j_call: TRBJ1-2
cdr3_length: 15
d_call: NA
clone_size: few
v_call: TRBV30

cdr3_nt: TGTGCCAGCTCACCTACCCAAATGTTTGGGGGCATTGGAAACACCATATATTTT
cdr3_aa: CASSPTQMFGGIGNTIYF
j_call: TRBJ1-3
cdr3_length: 18
d_call: NA
clone_size: few
v_call: TRBV18

cdr3_nt: TGTGCCAGTAGTATAGATTACTTACTCGCGGGAGAAAAACTGTTTTTT
cdr3_aa: CASSIDYLLAGEKLFF
j_call: TRBJ1-4
cdr3_length: 16
d_call: NA
clone_size: NA
v_call: TRBV19

cdr3_nt: TGTGCCAGCAGCTCCCCTCGGGGGGCGTATGGAAACACCATATATTTT
cdr3_aa: CASSSPRGAYGNTIYF
j_call: TRBJ1-3
cdr3_length: 16
d_call: NA
clone_size: NA
v_call: TRBV7-6

cdr3_nt: TGTGCCAGTAGTATAGTAGGCGGTTCTAGCACAGATACGCAGTATTTT
cdr3_aa: CASSIVGGSSTDTQYF
j_call: TRBJ2-3
cdr3_length: 16
d_call: NA
clone_size: NA
v_call: TRBV19

cdr3_nt: TGTGCCAGCAGCCAAGATCCTAGCGGGGGGGCCAGTCTAGGCACAGATACGCAGTATTTT
cdr3_aa: CASSQDPSGGASLGTDTQYF
j_call: TRBJ2-3
cdr3_length: 20
d_call: TRBD2
clone_size: NA
v_call: TRBV4-2

cdr3_nt: TGTGCCAGCAAGGAGACAGTTCAAGAGACCCAGTACTTC
cdr3_aa: CASKETVQETQYF
j_call: TRBJ2-5
cdr3_length: 13
d_call: NA
clone_size: NA
v_call: TRBV2

cdr3_nt: TGTGCCAGCTCACAGCGACAGACAAACTCAAACGCTGAAGCTTTCTTT
cdr3_aa: CASSQRQTNSNAEAFF
j_call: TRBJ1-1
cdr3_length: 16
d_call: NA
clone_size: NA
v_call: TRBV18

cdr3_nt: TGTGCCTGGAGTGTACTACATGAGCAGTTCTTC
cdr3_aa: CAWSVLHEQFF
j_call: TRBJ2-1
cdr3_length: 11
d_call: NA
clone_size: NA
v_call: TRBV30

cdr3_nt: TGTGCCAGCAGTCACTCGGGACTAGCGAGGCATGAGCAGTTCTTC
cdr3_aa: CASSHSGLARHEQFF
j_call: TRBJ2-1
cdr3_length: 15
d_call: TRBD2
clone_size: NA
v_call: TRBV6-2/TRBV6-3

cdr3_nt: TGCGCCAGCAGCTTGGTACTAGCGGGGGGGCCGGTGTCCGGGGAGCTGTTTTTT
cdr3_aa: CASSLVLAGGPVSGELFF
j_call: TRBJ2-2
cdr3_length: 18
d_call: TRBD2
clone_size: NA
v_call: TRBV5-1

cdr3_nt: TGCGCCAGCAGCTCATCCGGACAGGGTTCGATGAACGGCTTGAACACTGAAGCTTTCTTT
cdr3_aa: CASSSSGQGSMNGLNTEAFF
j_call: TRBJ1-1
cdr3_length: 20
d_call: TRBD1
clone_size: once
v_call: TRBV5-1

cdr3_nt: TGTGCCAGCAGCGAATCCGGGACAGGGGCTTATGGCTACACCTTC
cdr3_aa: CASSESGTGAYGYTF
j_call: TRBJ1-2
cdr3_length: 15
d_call: TRBD1
clone_size: NA
v_call: TRBV7-3

cdr3_nt: TGTGCCAGCAGTCCAGACAGGGGTTTTCGCACAGATACGCAGTATTTT
cdr3_aa: CASSPDRGFRTDTQYF
j_call: TRBJ2-3
cdr3_length: 16
d_call: TRBD1
clone_size: once
v_call: TRBV5-4

cdr3_nt: TGTGCCAGCAACCTAGGAGGGGACACTGAAGCTTTCTTT
cdr3_aa: CASNLGGDTEAFF
j_call: TRBJ1-1
cdr3_length: 13
d_call: NA
clone_size: once
v_call: TRBV7-9